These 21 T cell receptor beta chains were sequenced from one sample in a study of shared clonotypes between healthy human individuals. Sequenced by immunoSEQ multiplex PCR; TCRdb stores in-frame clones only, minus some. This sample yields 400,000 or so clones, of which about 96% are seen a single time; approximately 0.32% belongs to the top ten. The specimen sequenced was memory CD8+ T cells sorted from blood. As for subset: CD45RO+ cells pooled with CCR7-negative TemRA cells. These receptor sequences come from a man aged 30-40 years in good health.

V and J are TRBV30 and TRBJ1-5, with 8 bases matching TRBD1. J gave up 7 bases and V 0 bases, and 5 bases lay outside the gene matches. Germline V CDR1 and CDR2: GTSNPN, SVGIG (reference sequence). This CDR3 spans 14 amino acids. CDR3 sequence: CAWSVTGGGQPQHF. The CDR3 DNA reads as TGTGCCTGGAGTGTAACAGGGGGGGGCCAGCCCCAGCATTTT.

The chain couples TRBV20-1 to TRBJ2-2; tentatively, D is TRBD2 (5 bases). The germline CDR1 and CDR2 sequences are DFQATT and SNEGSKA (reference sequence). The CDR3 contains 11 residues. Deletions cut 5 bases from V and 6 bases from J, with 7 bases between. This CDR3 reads CSAPEAGELFF. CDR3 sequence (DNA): TGCAGTGCTCCGGAGGCCGGGGAGCTGTTTTTT.

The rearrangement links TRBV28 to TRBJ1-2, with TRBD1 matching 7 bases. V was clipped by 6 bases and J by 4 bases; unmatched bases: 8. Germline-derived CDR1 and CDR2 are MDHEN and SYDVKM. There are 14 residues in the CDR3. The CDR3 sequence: CASRTGIGGYGYTF. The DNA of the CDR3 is TGTGCCAGCAGGACAGGGATAGGGGGCTATGGCTACACCTTC.

CDR3 loop: CASSGGSYEQYF. The CDR3, as DNA: TGTGCCAGCTCGGGGGGTTCCTACGAGCAGTACTTC. The rearrangement joins TRBV28 to TRBJ2-7, with 7 bases fitting TRBD2. V was pared by 8 bases and J by 1 base, with 2 bases of the junction left unmatched. CDR3 length equals 12 residues. The V gene's germline CDR1 is MDHEN and CDR2 SYDVKM.

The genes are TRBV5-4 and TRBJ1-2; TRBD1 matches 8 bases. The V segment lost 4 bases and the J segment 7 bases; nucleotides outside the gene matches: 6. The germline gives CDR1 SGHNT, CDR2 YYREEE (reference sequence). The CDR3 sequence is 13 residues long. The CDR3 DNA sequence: TGTGCCAGCAGCCTCGGACAGGGCTCTGGCTACACCTTC. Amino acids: CASSLGQGSGYTF.

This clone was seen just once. This CDR3 reads CASSETSGGANVLTF. The CDR3 nucleotides are TGTGCCAGCAGTGAAACTTCGGGTGGGGCCAACGTCCTGACTTTC. The chain recombines TRBV6-1 with TRBJ2-6, with unresolved D. The CDR3 sequence is 15 residues long. Trimming took off 2 bases at V and 3 bases at J, with 8 bases between the two ends. Germline CDR1 and CDR2: MNHNS and SASEGT.

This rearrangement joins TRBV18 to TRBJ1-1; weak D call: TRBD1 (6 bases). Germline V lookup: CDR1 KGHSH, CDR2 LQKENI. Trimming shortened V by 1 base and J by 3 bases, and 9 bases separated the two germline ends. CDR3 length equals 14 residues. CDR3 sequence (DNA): TGTGCCAGCTCACCACGATACAGGGACACTGAAGCTTTCTTT. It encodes CASSPRYRDTEAFF.

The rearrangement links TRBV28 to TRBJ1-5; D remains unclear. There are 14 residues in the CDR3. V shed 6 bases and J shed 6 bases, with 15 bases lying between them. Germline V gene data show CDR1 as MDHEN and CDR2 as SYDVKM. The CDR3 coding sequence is TGTGCCAGCAGGATCCTCTCGTGGGTTCAGCCCCAGCATTTT. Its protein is CASRILSWVQPQHF.

The CDR3 reads CASSQPQAGASHEQYF. CDR3 bases: TGTGCCAGCAGCCAACCCCAGGCGGGAGCCAGCCACGAGCAGTACTTC. The rearrangement links TRBV7-2 to TRBJ2-7, with TRBD2 identical over 7 bases. With V trimmed by 5 bases and J by 5 bases, 15 bases remained unmatched. This CDR3 has 16 residues. Looked up from germline, CDR1 is SGHTA and CDR2 is FQGNSA.

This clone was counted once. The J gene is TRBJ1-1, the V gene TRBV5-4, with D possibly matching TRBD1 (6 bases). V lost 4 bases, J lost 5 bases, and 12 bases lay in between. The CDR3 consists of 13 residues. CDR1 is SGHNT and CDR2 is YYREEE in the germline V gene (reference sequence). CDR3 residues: CASSPGTKTEAFF. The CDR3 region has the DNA TGTGCCAGCAGCCCCGGGACAAAGACTGAAGCTTTCTTT.

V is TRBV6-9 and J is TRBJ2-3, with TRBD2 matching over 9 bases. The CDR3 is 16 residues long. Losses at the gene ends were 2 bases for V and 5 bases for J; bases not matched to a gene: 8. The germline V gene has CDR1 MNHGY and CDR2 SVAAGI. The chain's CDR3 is CASSYASGIYGDTQYF. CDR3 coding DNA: TGTGCCAGCAGTTATGCTAGCGGGATATACGGAGATACGCAGTATTTT.

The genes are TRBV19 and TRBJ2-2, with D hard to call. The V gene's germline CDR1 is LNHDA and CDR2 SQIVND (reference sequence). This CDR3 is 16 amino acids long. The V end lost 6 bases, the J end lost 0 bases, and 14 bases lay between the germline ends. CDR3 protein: CASSPTERANTGELFF. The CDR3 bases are TGTGCCAGTAGCCCGACGGAAAGGGCGAACACCGGGGAGCTGTTTTTT. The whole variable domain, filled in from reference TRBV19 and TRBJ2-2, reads DGGITQSPKYLFRKEGQNVTLSCEQNLNHDAMYWYRQDPGQGLRLIYYSQIVNDFQKGDIAEGYSVSREKKESFPLTVTSAQKNPTAFYLCASSPTERANTGELFFGEGSRLTVL.

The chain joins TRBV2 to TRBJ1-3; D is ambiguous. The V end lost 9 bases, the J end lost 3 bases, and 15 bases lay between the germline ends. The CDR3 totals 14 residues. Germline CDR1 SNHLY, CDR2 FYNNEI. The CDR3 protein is CASVLLPSGNTIYF. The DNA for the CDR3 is TGTGCCAGTGTGCTCCTCCCTAGTGGAAACACCATATATTTT.

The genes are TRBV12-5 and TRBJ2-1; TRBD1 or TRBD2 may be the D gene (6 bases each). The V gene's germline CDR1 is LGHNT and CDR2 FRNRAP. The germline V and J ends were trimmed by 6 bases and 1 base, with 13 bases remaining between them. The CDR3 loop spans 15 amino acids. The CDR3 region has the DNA TGTGCTAGTGGGGGCGAGGGGGGTTCCTACAATGAGCAGTTCTTC. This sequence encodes CASGGEGGSYNEQFF.

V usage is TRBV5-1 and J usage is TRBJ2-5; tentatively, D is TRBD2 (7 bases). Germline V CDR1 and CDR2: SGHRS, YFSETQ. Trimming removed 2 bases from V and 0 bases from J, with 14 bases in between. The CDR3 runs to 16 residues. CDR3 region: CASSFGGGSYQETQYF. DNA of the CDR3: TGCGCCAGCAGCTTTGGCGGGGGCTCGTACCAAGAGACCCAGTACTTC.

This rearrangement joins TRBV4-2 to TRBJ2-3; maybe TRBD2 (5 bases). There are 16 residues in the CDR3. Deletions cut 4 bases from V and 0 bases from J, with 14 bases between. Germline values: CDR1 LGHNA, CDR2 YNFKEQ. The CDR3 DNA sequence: TGTGCCAGCAGCCTTAAAAAACTAGTGAGCACAGATACGCAGTATTTT. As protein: CASSLKKLVSTDTQYF.

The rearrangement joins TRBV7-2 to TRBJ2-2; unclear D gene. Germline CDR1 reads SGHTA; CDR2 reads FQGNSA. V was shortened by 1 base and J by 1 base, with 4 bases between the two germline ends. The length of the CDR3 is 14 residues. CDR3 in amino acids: CASSLGGNTGELFF. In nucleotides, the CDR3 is TGTGCCAGCAGCTTAGGTGGGAACACCGGGGAGCTGTTTTTT.

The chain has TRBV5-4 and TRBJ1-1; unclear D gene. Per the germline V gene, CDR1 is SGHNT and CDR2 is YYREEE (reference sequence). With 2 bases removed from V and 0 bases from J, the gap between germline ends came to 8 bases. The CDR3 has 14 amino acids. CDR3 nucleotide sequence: TGTGCCAGCAGCTTAGGTGGGATGAACACTGAAGCTTTCTTT. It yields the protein CASSLGGMNTEAFF. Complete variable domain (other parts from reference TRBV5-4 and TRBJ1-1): ETGVTQSPTHLIKTRGQQVTLRCSSQSGHNTVSWYQQALGQGPQFIFQYYREEENGRGNFPPRFSGLQFPNYSSELNVNALELDDSALYLCASSLGGMNTEAFFGQGTRLTVV.

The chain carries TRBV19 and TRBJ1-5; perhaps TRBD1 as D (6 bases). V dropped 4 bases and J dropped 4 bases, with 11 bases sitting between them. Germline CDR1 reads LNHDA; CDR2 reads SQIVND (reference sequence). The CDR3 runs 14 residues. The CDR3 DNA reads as TGTGCCAGTAGTAGGGCAGGGGTTAATCAGCCCCAGCATTTT. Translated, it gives CASSRAGVNQPQHF. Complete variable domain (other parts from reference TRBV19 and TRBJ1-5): DGGITQSPKYLFRKEGQNVTLSCEQNLNHDAMYWYRQDPGQGLRLIYYSQIVNDFQKGDIAEGYSVSREKKESFPLTVTSAQKNPTAFYLCASSRAGVNQPQHFGDGTRLSIL.

For the CDR3, the DNA is TGCAGCGTTACCCACCAGGGGGAGCTGTTTTTT. Protein: CSVTHQGELFF. V gene TRBV29-1 combines with J gene TRBJ2-2; the D is unclear. The CDR3 covers 11 residues. V gave up 5 bases and J gave up 8 bases, with 9 bases separating them. Germline loops: CDR1 SQVTM, CDR2 ANQGSEA.

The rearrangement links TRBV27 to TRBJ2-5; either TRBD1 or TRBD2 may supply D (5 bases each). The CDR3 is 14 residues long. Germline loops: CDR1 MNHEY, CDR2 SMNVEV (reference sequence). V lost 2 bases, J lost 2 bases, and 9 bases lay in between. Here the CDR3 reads CASSLGGIQETQYF. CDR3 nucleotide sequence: TGTGCCAGCAGTTTAGGGGGTATACAAGAGACCCAGTACTTC.